Shown below are 6 T cell receptor beta chains from a single sample sequenced in a study of cytomegalovirus exposure and HLA in healthy donors. PCR involved 60 Vbeta and 13 Jbeta primers. Assay: immunoSEQ multiplex PCR; the TCRdb copy retains only in-frame clones and omits some. This table has approximately 210,000 clones, around four fifths appearing once. The sequenced material came from PBMCs. The source of these receptors is a woman aged 45-65 years in good health and CMV-seropositive.

The chain is built from TRBV15 and TRBJ1-5; tentative D call: TRBD1 (6 bases). The V gene lost 1 base and the J gene lost 6 bases, with 7 bases spanning the gap. CDR3 length equals 13 residues. Germline loops: CDR1 LNHNV, CDR2 YYDKDF (reference sequence). CDR3 residues: CATSRVGGQPQHF. CDR3 bases: TGTGCCACCAGCAGAGTAGGGGGTCAGCCCCAGCATTTT.

The rearrangement links TRBV30 to TRBJ2-7; weak D call: TRBD2 (6 bases). CDR1 and CDR2 from the germline V gene are GTSNPN and SVGIG (reference sequence). The V end was cut by 3 bases, the J end by 3 bases, with 12 bases between. CDR3 size: 13 residues. This chain's CDR3 is CAWRLPGVYEQYF. The DNA for the CDR3 is TGTGCCTGGAGGCTCCCGGGGGTCTACGAGCAGTACTTC. Using reference TRBV30 and TRBJ2-7 for the parts outside the CDR3, the full variable domain is SQTIHQWPATLVQPVGSPLSLECTVEGTSNPNLYWYRQAAGRGLQLLFYSVGIGQISSEVPQNLSASRPQDRQFILSSKKLLLSDSGFYLCAWRLPGVYEQYFGPGTRLTVT.

The V gene is TRBV9, the J gene TRBJ2-3; D is possibly TRBD2 (8 bases). The CDR3 is made up of 16 amino acids. V shed 5 bases and J shed 2 bases, with 18 bases lying between them. CDR1 and CDR2 (germline): SGDLS, YYNGEE. The CDR3 reads CASSEGAGGYTDTQYF. In DNA form, the CDR3 reads TGTGCCAGCAGTGAGGGGGCGGGGGGCTACACAGATACGCAGTATTTT.

The CDR3 DNA sequence: TGTGCCAGCTCACCCTTGACGACTAGTGGGGCCAACGTCCTGACTTTC. Its translation is CASSPLTTSGANVLTF. The rearrangement uses TRBV18 and TRBJ2-6; tentative D call: TRBD2 (6 bases). Trimming stripped 3 bases from V and 3 bases from J, with 12 bases between. Looked up from germline, CDR1 is KGHSH and CDR2 is LQKENI. CDR3 length: 16 amino acids.

J is TRBJ1-2 and V is TRBV2; D is undetermined. In germline, CDR1 is SNHLY, CDR2 FYNNEI. Trimming stripped 3 bases from V and 7 bases from J, with 12 bases between. This CDR3 has 13 amino acids. The CDR3 spells CASSEQRTSGYTF. As DNA, the CDR3 is TGTGCCAGCAGTGAGCAGCGGACTTCTGGCTACACCTTC.

This rearrangement joins TRBV14 to TRBJ2-1; 9 bases are shared with TRBD1. This CDR3 contains 15 residues. After removal of 4 bases from V and 2 bases from J, the junction contained 3 bases not matched to a gene. The V gene's germline CDR1 is SGHDN and CDR2 FVKESK. The CDR3 sequence: CASSRDRGTYNEQFF. CDR3 coding DNA: TGTGCCAGCAGCCGCGACAGGGGGACCTACAATGAGCAGTTCTTC.